This T cell receptor (beta chain) was observed in a study of OX40 agonist ivuxolimab in advanced cancers. Study information: Ivuxolimab, which is an agonistic anti-OX40 (CD134) antibody, was administered to the patients. Of mixed ages from about 23 to 85 and averaging about 56 years, the group was just under 85% male.

Autoimmune disease history or systemic immunosuppression barred patients. Cycle 7 day 1, cycle 4 day 1, and baseline were the timepoints at which blood was sampled. The V end was cut by 4 bases, the J end by 4 bases, with 13 bases between. The CDR3 contains 14 residues. The germline V gene has CDR1 MNHEY and CDR2 SVGAGI. Some clones are missing from TCRdb's copy, which holds only in-frame ones; the method was immunoSEQ multiplex PCR. The sample lists approximately 92,000 clones; 95% to 97% were seen once. The sequencing here drew on CD4+ or CD8+ T cells sorted from blood, taken in a trial of the OX40 agonist ivuxolimab. The J gene is TRBJ1-1, the V gene TRBV6-5; D perhaps matches TRBD1 (5 bases). This TCR came from an adult with an advanced solid tumor such as melanoma, head and neck, liver or kidney cancer. The CDR3 DNA reads as TGTGCCAGCAGTTTATGGGGCCGAGGCACTGAAGCTTTCTTT. It codes for CASSLWGRGTEAFF.